The 30 T cell receptor beta chains below were found in one sample sequenced in a study of technical replicates of blood from a few donors. Repertoires were generated with immunoSEQ multiplex PCR, while TCRdb's copy carries only in-frame clones and drops some. This table holds 80,000 to 100,000 clones, 95% to 96% found once. Sequenced sample: T cells isolated from PBMCs. Source of these receptors: a human donor in good health.

The chain uses TRBV7-2 and TRBJ2-2; D perhaps matches TRBD1 (6 bases). The length of the CDR3 is 14 residues. CDR1 is SGHTA, CDR2 FQGNSA, per germline. Trimming left V 7 bases short and J 1 base short, with 10 bases between. The CDR3 sequence: CASKRTENTGELFF. In nucleotides, the CDR3 is TGTGCCAGCAAAAGGACAGAGAACACCGGGGAGCTGTTTTTT.

The chain employs TRBV28 and TRBJ1-2; TRBD1 matches 7 bases. J was trimmed by 1 base and V by 5 bases; bases with no gene match: 7. Germline lookup yields CDR1 MDHEN and CDR2 SYDVKM. This CDR3 contains 15 residues. In DNA form, the CDR3 reads TGTGCCAGCAGTCCTACGGGACAGAGTAACTATGGCTACACCTTC. Amino acids: CASSPTGQSNYGYTF.

The CDR3 nucleotides read TGTGCCAGCAGTGAGGGGGGGCAAGAGACCCAGTACTTC. Amino acid sequence: CASSEGGQETQYF. The V call is TRBV28, the J call TRBJ2-5, with D possibly TRBD2 on 7 matching bases. This CDR3 region has 13 residues. Germline V gives CDR1 MDHEN, CDR2 SYDVKM. The V end lost 5 bases, the J end lost 2 bases, and 9 bases lay between the germline ends.

The chain combines TRBV9 with TRBJ2-2, with 11 bases lining up with TRBD2. This CDR3 contains 18 residues. CDR1 and CDR2 (germline): SGDLS, YYNGEE. Trimming cost V 0 bases and J 2 bases; bases outside gene matches: 6. CDR3 region: CASSVGLAGGQNTGELFF. Written as DNA, the CDR3 is TGTGCCAGCAGCGTAGGCCTAGCGGGAGGTCAAAACACCGGGGAGCTGTTTTTT. Filled out from reference TRBV9 and TRBJ2-2, the complete variable domain reads DSGVTQTPKHLITATGQRVTLRCSPRSGDLSVYWYQQSLDQGLQFLIQYYNGEERAKGNILERFSAQQFPDLHSELNLSSLELGDSALYFCASSVGLAGGQNTGELFFGEGSRLTVL.

V is TRBV19 and J is TRBJ2-7; 10 nucleotides agree with TRBD2. Trimming took 3 bases from V and 5 from J; bases not matched to a gene: 10. The CDR3 is 16 amino acids. Germline V gene sequence: CDR1 LNHDA, CDR2 SQIVND (reference sequence). CDR3 DNA: TGTGCCAGTAGTATGGAAGAGCGGGAGGGCCTCGACGAGCAGTACTTC. Protein sequence: CASSMEEREGLDEQYF. The full variable domain, completed using reference TRBV19 and TRBJ2-7, is DGGITQSPKYLFRKEGQNVTLSCEQNLNHDAMYWYRQDPGQGLRLIYYSQIVNDFQKGDIAEGYSVSREKKESFPLTVTSAQKNPTAFYLCASSMEEREGLDEQYFGPGTRLTVT.

This sequence joins TRBV2 and TRBJ2-5, with D hard to call. V dropped 0 bases and J dropped 6 bases, with 2 bases sitting between them. CDR1 SNHLY and CDR2 FYNNEI come from the germline V gene. The CDR3 runs to 11 residues. CDR3 region: CASSEAKTQYF. The CDR3 DNA follows: TGTGCCAGCAGTGAAGCTAAGACCCAGTACTTC.

The gene calls are TRBV7-3 and TRBJ2-1, with 8 bases aligning to TRBD2. The germline CDR1 and CDR2 sequences are SGHTA and FQGTGA. V lost 5 bases to trimming and J lost 6 bases; unmatched junction nucleotides: 9. The CDR3 runs 15 residues. The CDR3 DNA follows: TGTGCCAGCAGCCCCATCAAGCGGGAGATCAATGAGCAGTTCTTC. Its translation is CASSPIKREINEQFF.

The V gene is TRBV21-1, the J gene TRBJ1-1; TRBD1 is the table's D call and was not checked against the DNA. TRBV21-1 is classified as a pseudogene. CDR3 size: 11 residues. CDR3 coding DNA: TGTGCCAGCAGAGGGGGCACTGAAGCTTTCTTT. Translating it yields CASRGGTEAFF.

V gene TRBV6-4 combines with J gene TRBJ2-3; 10 bases align to TRBD2. After removal of 5 bases from V and 4 bases from J, the junction contained 3 bases not matched to a gene. Germline V gene sequence: CDR1 MRHNA, CDR2 SNTAGT. CDR3 length equals 14 residues. In DNA form, the CDR3 reads TGTGCCAGCAGTTCCGGGACTAGCGCAGATACGCAGTATTTT. As protein: CASSSGTSADTQYF.

The rearrangement joins TRBV29-1 to TRBJ1-1; 7 bases map to TRBD1. This CDR3 is 12 amino acids long. In germline, CDR1 is SQVTM, CDR2 ANQGSEA. The junction had 3 bases not matched to a gene; V was cut back by 7 bases and J by 1 base. CDR3 sequence: CSGGQPNTEAFF. The CDR3 region has the DNA TGCAGCGGGGGACAGCCGAACACTGAAGCTTTCTTT.

The rearrangement joins TRBV25-1 to TRBJ1-1; D call uncertain. The CDR3 runs to 15 residues. Germline V gives CDR1 MGHDK, CDR2 SYGVNS. The V end was cut by 0 bases, the J end by 4 bases, with 12 bases between. The CDR3 DNA follows: TGTGCCAGCAGTGAATACGGAGGGCGGGGCACTGAAGCTTTCTTT. It translates to CASSEYGGRGTEAFF.

The chain has TRBV6-1 and TRBJ1-1; D possibly corresponds to TRBD1 (6 bases). Trimming pared 5 bases from V and 3 bases from J, leaving 13 bases between. This CDR3 contains 14 residues. CDR1 is MNHNS, CDR2 SASEGT, per germline. The CDR3 DNA reads as TGTGCCAGCAGTCAACAGGGACGGCACACTGAAGCTTTCTTT. Residues: CASSQQGRHTEAFF.

The genes are TRBV7-9 and TRBJ2-1; perhaps TRBD1 as D (5 bases). Looked up from germline, CDR1 is SEHNR and CDR2 is FQNEAQ (reference sequence). V lost 2 bases and J lost 7, with 9 bases in between. This CDR3 comprises 13 residues. The CDR3 sequence: CASSLTGLNEQFF. CDR3 nucleotides: TGTGCCAGCAGCTTAACAGGTTTGAATGAGCAGTTCTTC.

V is TRBV27 and J is TRBJ1-1; 7 nucleotides line up with TRBD1. The CDR3 runs 15 residues. V shed 5 bases, J shed 7 bases, and the junction held 13 bases outside the gene matches. Germline CDR1 and CDR2: MNHEY and SMNVEV (reference sequence). The CDR3 DNA is TGTGCCAGCAGTCTTATCTACTCCGGGACAGATGAAGCTTTCTTT. Amino acids: CASSLIYSGTDEAFF.

This clone was seen only once. The chain is built from TRBV11-2 and TRBJ1-2; a possible D gene is TRBD1 (6 bases). CDR3 size: 14 residues. V lost 3 bases to trimming and J lost 4 bases, with 12 bases between them. CDR1 SGHAT and CDR2 FQNNGV come from the germline V gene. The CDR3 loop is CASSFRETGYGYTF. The CDR3 DNA reads TGTGCCAGCAGCTTCCGCGAGACAGGCTATGGCTACACCTTC.

The chain uses TRBV30 and TRBJ1-1, with D maybe TRBD1 (6 bases). Between the trimmed V and J ends, which lost 5 bases and 1 base, there was a span of 11 bases. This CDR3 spans 13 amino acids. Germline V gene sequence: CDR1 GTSNPN, CDR2 SVGIG (reference sequence). The CDR3 sequence: CAWAPGQNTEAFF. CDR3 nucleotide sequence: TGTGCCTGGGCTCCGGGACAGAACACTGAAGCTTTCTTT.

This clone came up once. The rearrangement links TRBV13 to TRBJ1-1; the D is unclear. The CDR3 totals 14 residues. CDR1 PRHDT and CDR2 FYEKMQ come from the germline V gene (reference sequence). Between the trimmed V and J ends, which lost 5 bases and 1 base, there was a span of 11 bases. CDR3 protein: CASSAGVGNTEAFF. CDR3 nucleotide sequence: TGTGCCAGCAGCGCAGGTGTGGGGAACACTGAAGCTTTCTTT.

The chain uses TRBV9 and TRBJ1-2, with D unclear. The CDR3 consists of 14 residues. Trimming stripped 0 bases from V and 7 bases from J, with 13 bases between. Germline V gene sequence: CDR1 SGDLS, CDR2 YYNGEE. This CDR3 is CASSVDRVAGGYTF. The CDR3 DNA is TGTGCCAGCAGCGTAGACCGGGTAGCTGGTGGCTACACCTTC.

The chain is built from TRBV7-6 and TRBJ2-1; D possibly corresponds to TRBD2 (5 bases). Trimming took 9 bases from V and 9 from J, leaving 18 bases between them. The CDR3 sequence is 13 residues long. Germline lookup yields CDR1 SGHVS and CDR2 FNYEAQ. In DNA form, the CDR3 reads TGTGCCAGTTCGACTAACCTTTACGGTGAGCAGTTCTTC. Translation: CASSTNLYGEQFF.

This clone was seen once. This chain links TRBV5-6 with TRBJ1-3; D gene uncertain. Germline loops: CDR1 SGHDT, CDR2 YYEEEE. This CDR3 contains 15 residues. The V end was cut by 4 bases, the J end by 0 bases, with 11 bases between. CDR3 sequence: CASSRVRDSGNTIYF. CDR3 bases: TGTGCCAGCAGCCGGGTCCGAGACTCTGGAAACACCATATATTTT.

V gene TRBV9 combines with J gene TRBJ1-1; 8 bases agree with TRBD1. CDR3 length: 14 residues. The germline gives CDR1 SGDLS, CDR2 YYNGEE. The J segment lost 7 bases and the V segment lost 0 bases, leaving 5 bases of the junction unmatched. CDR3 region: CASSVGGGQVEAFF. In DNA, the CDR3 is TGTGCCAGCAGCGTAGGAGGGGGACAGGTTGAAGCTTTCTTT.

This chain joins TRBV7-3 and TRBJ2-3, with 7 bases identical to TRBD2. CDR1 and CDR2 from the germline V gene are SGHTA and FQGTGA. There are 15 residues in the CDR3. V lost 3 bases and J lost 0; bases outside the gene matches: 3. The CDR3 DNA sequence: TGTGCCAGCAGCTTGGGACTACCGAGCACAGATACGCAGTATTTT. Protein: CASSLGLPSTDTQYF.

This rearrangement joins TRBV7-2 to TRBJ2-1, with a tentative D call TRBD2 (5 bases). Trimming removed 3 bases at V and 0 bases at J, with 12 bases between. Looked up from germline, CDR1 is SGHTA and CDR2 is FQGNSA. This CDR3 has 16 amino acids. This CDR3 is CASSFPSWASYNEQFF. As DNA, the CDR3 is TGTGCCAGCAGCTTCCCTAGCTGGGCCTCCTACAATGAGCAGTTCTTC.

The chain joins TRBV19 to TRBJ2-1; D is perhaps TRBD1 (6 bases). V was shortened by 3 bases and J by 3 bases, with 6 bases between the two germline ends. Looked up from germline, CDR1 is LNHDA and CDR2 is SQIVND (reference sequence). The CDR3 covers 13 residues. The CDR3 coding sequence is TGTGCCAGTAGTATCAGGGGCTACAATGAGCAGTTCTTC. It encodes CASSIRGYNEQFF.

The rearrangement joins TRBV21-1 to TRBJ1-5. TRBV21-1 is noted as a pseudogene. This CDR3 contains 15 residues. The CDR3 reads CASSKAVWGDQPQHF. In nucleotides, the CDR3 is TGTGCCAGCAGCAAAGCGGTTTGGGGGGACCAGCCCCAGCATTTT.

This sequence joins TRBV10-2 and TRBJ2-2, with TRBD1 matching 7 bases. The germline gives CDR1 WSHSY, CDR2 SAAADI. Losses at the gene ends were 7 bases for V and 1 base for J; bases not matched to a gene: 6. The CDR3 has 15 amino acids. The CDR3 loop is CASIPTGLNTGELFF. The CDR3 DNA follows: TGCGCCAGCATACCGACAGGGCTGAACACCGGGGAGCTGTTTTTT.

This sequence joins TRBV2 and TRBJ2-7, with D tentatively TRBD1 (6 bases). The CDR3 extends over 14 amino acids. V shed 4 bases and J shed 2 bases, with 12 bases lying between them. Looked up from germline, CDR1 is SNHLY and CDR2 is FYNNEI. The CDR3 reads CASSAGASTYEQYF. CDR3 DNA sequence: TGTGCCAGCAGTGCAGGGGCTTCAACCTACGAGCAGTACTTC.

The chain is built from TRBV28 and TRBJ1-5; TRBD1 agrees at 7 bases. Germline assignment: CDR1 MDHEN and CDR2 SYDVKM. The CDR3 has 14 residues. Trimming cost V 6 bases and J 5 bases; bases outside gene matches: 7. The CDR3 region is CASRDGTVYQPQHF. CDR3 nucleotides: TGTGCCAGCAGAGATGGGACAGTCTATCAGCCCCAGCATTTT.

V is TRBV4-3 and J is TRBJ1-2; tentative D call: TRBD1 (6 bases). The CDR3 loop spans 15 amino acids. V shed 4 bases and J shed 4 bases, with 16 bases lying between them. CDR1 and CDR2 (germline): LGHNA, YSLEER. DNA of the CDR3: TGCGCCAGCAGCCGGACGGATCAGGGGCCCTATGGCTACACCTTC. It is translated as CASSRTDQGPYGYTF.

V is TRBV6-1 and J is TRBJ2-7; 9 nucleotides align to TRBD1. J lost 2 bases, V lost 6 bases, and 8 bases had no gene match. The CDR3 runs to 15 residues. CDR1 and CDR2 (germline): MNHNS, SASEGT. The CDR3 loop reads CASRDRDRVPYEQYF. The CDR3, as DNA: TGTGCCAGCAGAGACCGGGACAGGGTACCCTACGAGCAGTACTTC.